The entry below describes one T cell receptor (beta chain). No antigen is known for it. The investigators amplified TCR beta CDR3 regions from RNA transcripts. Carried out on the TCR CDR3, a first-round RT-PCR used the HTBI primer set. TCRdb processed the multiplex PCR reads anew with MiXCR; each CDR3 protein has one entry. In the table there are hundreds of thousands of distinct CDR3 sequences, under 60% of which are singletons. Trimming cost V 5 bases and J 5 bases; bases outside gene matches: 8. CDR1 is DFQATT and CDR2 is SNEGSKA in the germline V gene (reference sequence). The CDR3 is made up of 14 amino acids. This specimen belongs to a study of T cells in Graves' hyperthyroidism and ophthalmopathy. Regarding the study as a whole: Ophthalmopathy was identified by the model a median about 6.8 months ahead of onset. Also found in blood were most expanded thyroid clonotypes above 0.001.

Patients aged 18 to 65 with hyperthyroidism were newly diagnosed, with duration under 2 months. This sequence joins TRBV20-1 and TRBJ2-5; 10 bases agree with TRBD1. This TCR derives from a woman aged 18-29 years with Graves' hyperthyroidism. The sample was peripheral blood or thyroid tissue (not recorded which). CDR3 sequence: CSALTGGVLETQYF. The CDR3 nucleotides read TGCAGTGCTTTGACAGGGGGCGTCTTGGAGACCCAGTACTTC.